This T cell receptor beta chain was profiled in a study of vaccination effects on CD4 cells after COVID-19. In the study overall: Everyone in the study got two shots of either the BNT162b2 or mRNA-1273 vaccine. Study conclusions and caveats: Late post-vaccination, clones induced by infection and those induced by vaccine underwent marked clonal contraction.

With regard to this clone: The antigen is undetermined.

Germline V CDR1 and CDR2: MNHEY, SMNVEV (reference sequence). V dropped 0 bases and J dropped 1 base, with 13 bases sitting between them. This CDR3 has 17 amino acids. The method was immunoSEQ multiplex PCR; TCRdb's version includes in-frame clones alone and lacks a portion of them. The data hold roughly 29,000 clones, with 65% observed a single time. Cells that had been cultured for 9 to 10 days were the source of isolated CD4+ T cells. This chain joins TRBV27 and TRBJ1-5; possible D gene TRBD1, 6 bases. This TCR was sampled from a human donor who received a COVID-19 vaccine. The material sequenced was CD4+ T cells from PBMCs cultured without peptide, taken before COVID-19 vaccination. CDR3 in amino acids: CASSLSSSGTSNQPQHF. CDR3 sequence (DNA): TGTGCCAGCAGTTTATCTTCTTCCGGGACAAGCAATCAGCCCCAGCATTTT.